This TCR beta chain stems from a study of cytomegalovirus exposure and HLA in healthy donors. Background on the study: A subsequent analysis stated that the roughly 120 validation repertoires were run on the same platform as the approximately 700 first-cohort repertoires.

Sequencing was performed with immunoSEQ multiplex PCR; in TCRdb, only in-frame clones are kept and a portion is missing. The sample lists hundreds of thousands of clones, around 86% occurring once. V was pared by 2 bases and J by 6 bases, with 4 bases of the junction left unmatched. Germline values: CDR1 MNHNS, CDR2 SASEGT. The CDR3 has 14 amino acids. The source material was PBMCs. This TCR derives from a woman in her twenties or thirties in good health and CMV-seropositive. This rearrangement joins TRBV6-1 to TRBJ2-1; 7 bases are a match to TRBD1. The CDR3 loop reads CASSEYRGPNEQFF. The DNA for the CDR3 is TGTGCCAGCAGTGAATACAGGGGTCCCAATGAGCAGTTCTTC.